The rows below give T cell receptor beta chains drawn from one sample of a study of tumor-infiltrating lymphocytes in primary liver carcinoma. TCRdb independently ran MiXCR on the multiplex PCR reads; one entry per CDR3 protein. The profile shows about 99,000 distinct CDR3 sequences, approximately 71% of them singletons. Source material: liver tumor tissue from sampling region 5. These receptors all stem from a woman in her fifties or sixties with primary liver carcinoma and hepatitis B virus infection. Both conserved end residues are part of each CDR3. The D gene is left open where the match is weak. Size is stated for part of the rows, as once, few or many counts, or as a class when the clone is expanded.

abundance	v_gene	d_gene	j_gene	CDR3nt	CDR3aa
few	TRBV11-2	TRBD2	TRBJ2-7	TGTGCCAGCACCCCGGGACTAGCAAGGGAGCAATACTTC	CASTPGLAREQYF
NA	TRBV6-5	NA	TRBJ2-7	TGTGCCAGCAGCTACTCGATCGCCGGTTTCTACGAGCTGTACTTC	CASSYSIAGFYELYF
many	TRBV5-6	NA	TRBJ2-4	TGTGCCAGCAGCTTGAATACAGCATGGGGCATTCAGTACTTC	CASSLNTAWGIQYF
NA	TRBV5-1	NA	TRBJ2-7	TGCGCCAGCAGGTTGGAGAGGCAAAGCTTCTATGAGCAGTACTTC	CASRLERQSFYEQYF
NA	TRBV28	TRBD1	TRBJ2-7	TGTGCCAGCAGCCTGGCCAGGGGGACAGGGGGTGAGCAGTACTTC	CASSLARGTGGEQYF
NA	TRBV11-2	NA	TRBJ2-2	TGTACCAACAACTCGGGACCTACAGGCGGGGAGCTGTTTTTT	CTNNSGPTGGELFF
NA	TRBV4-2	NA	TRBJ1-2	TGCGCCAGCAGCCAGGAGGCGTCTGGTCGGGGCTATCGCTACACTTTC	CASSQEASGRGYRYTF
many	TRBV7-9	NA	TRBJ2-4	TGTGCCAGCAGCACAGGGCCCGGAAAAAACATTCAGTACTTC	CASSTGPGKNIQYF
NA	TRBV11-2	TRBD2	TRBJ2-7	TGTGCCAGCAGCTTAGATTGGATCAGTCTAGCGGGTCCCTACGAGAAGAACTTC	CASSLDWISLAGPYEKNF
many	TRBV5-1	TRBD1	TRBJ2-7	TGCGCCAGCAGGGGACAGGGGAACTACGAGCAGTACTTC	CASRGQGNYEQYF
once	TRBV6-5	NA	TRBJ2-5	TGTACCAGCAGGGTCGTTACAGGCAACCAAGGGACCCAGTACTTC	CTSRVVTGNQGTQYF
NA	TRBV4-1	TRBD1	TRBJ2-7	TGCGCTAGCAGCCAGAAACCGGGACAGGGCCACGAGCAGTACTTC	CASSQKPGQGHEQYF
NA	TRBV9	TRBD1	TRBJ1-2	TGTGCCAGCAGCCCCCAAACAGGGGCCAACTATGGCTACACCTTC	CASSPQTGANYGYTF
NA	TRBV11-2	NA	TRBJ2-7	TGTGCCAGCAGCCCCAGAGAGGGATGGGGCGAGCAGTACTTC	CASSPREGWGEQYF
many	TRBV14	NA	TRBJ2-7	TGTGCCAGCAGCCGCACAGCCTACGAGCAGTACTTC	CASSRTAYEQYF
NA	TRBV12-5	NA	TRBJ2-2	TGTGTTAGTACAAACTCGGGATGGAACACCGGGAAGCTGTTTTTT	CVSTNSGWNTGKLFF
NA	TRBV29-1	TRBD1	TRBJ1-2	TGCAGCGTTGAAGATCAAGGAGACAGGGGACTCCAAGGCTACACCTTC	CSVEDQGDRGLQGYTF
NA	TRBV5-4	TRBD2	TRBJ2-7	TGTGTCAGCAGCCGAGCCGCGGGAGGCGAACAGTACTTC	CVSSRAAGGEQYF
NA	TRBV11-3	NA	TRBJ2-5	TGTGCCAGCAGCCCGGAAGGGTTGCAGGAGACCCAGTACTTC	CASSPEGLQETQYF
NA	TRBV11-1	NA	TRBJ2-7	TGTGCCAACAGTTTAAACCCCTTAGGGCAATCCTACGAGCAGTACTTC	CANSLNPLGQSYEQYF
NA	TRBV11-3	NA	TRBJ2-1	TGTGCCAGTAGCCCGAGGGCTCGACCCTCCTACAATGAGCAGTTCTTC	CASSPRARPSYNEQFF
NA	TRBV4-1	TRBD1	TRBJ1-2	TGCGCCTGCAGCCCCGGACAGGGAGGGTATGGCTACACCTTC	CACSPGQGGYGYTF
NA	TRBV5-1	TRBD2	TRBJ2-7	TGCGCCAGCAGCACCATCGGGACTAGCGCCTACGAGCAGTACTTC	CASSTIGTSAYEQYF
NA	TRBV28	NA	TRBJ2-3	TGTGCCAACAGTTTAAGGGCAGGGGCCGCTCGAACAGATACACAGTATTTT	CANSLRAGAARTDTQYF
NA	TRBV28	TRBD2	TRBJ2-3	TGTACCAGCAGTGAGCGGGAGGGCGGCACAGATACGCAGTATTTT	CTSSEREGGTDTQYF
NA	TRBV11-2	NA	TRBJ1-1	TGTGCCAGTAACTTAGAGATGTCTTCTGAAGCTTTCTTT	CASNLEMSSEAFF
NA	TRBV11-1	NA	TRBJ2-1	TGTGCCAGCAGCTTATACACCTATAATGAGCAGTTCTTC	CASSLYTYNEQFF
NA	TRBV5-6	TRBD1	TRBJ2-5	TGTGCCAGCAACTTAACGGGACAGGGGGCCCTGGAGACCCAGTACTTC	CASNLTGQGALETQYF
NA	TRBV6-5	NA	TRBJ1-5	TGTGCCAACGGTTACGGGGCAGGGAATCAGCCCCAGCATTTT	CANGYGAGNQPQHF
medium-sized	TRBV6-2/TRBV6-3	NA	TRBJ2-2	TGTGCCAGCAGTTCTGGAGTGCCCGGGGAGCTGTTTTTT	CASSSGVPGELFF
many	TRBV7-9	NA	TRBJ1-4	TGTGCCAGCAGCTCCTGGGCAGTACCTAATGAAAAACTGTTTTTT	CASSSWAVPNEKLFF
NA	TRBV11-2	TRBD2	TRBJ2-5	TGTGCCAGCGACTTAGCGGGACTAGGCCAAGAGACCCAGTACTTC	CASDLAGLGQETQYF
NA	TRBV11-2	NA	TRBJ2-5	TGTGCCAGCAGCGGGTCAGGGGCAGAGACCCAGTACTTC	CASSGSGAETQYF
NA	TRBV11-1	NA	TRBJ2-3	TGTACCAGCAGCTTAAGGGTCCCTACTAGTGGGAGAACGACAGATACGCAGTATTTT	CTSSLRVPTSGRTTDTQYF
NA	TRBV5-1	TRBD1	TRBJ2-3	TGCGCCAGCAGCGTTACCGGGACAGGGTTAGATACGCAGTATTTT	CASSVTGTGLDTQYF
once	TRBV6-5	TRBD1	TRBJ1-1	TGTACCAGCGCTTACAGACAGGGTGTGAACACTGAGGCTTTCTTT	CTSAYRQGVNTEAFF
NA	TRBV4-2	NA	TRBJ2-1	TGTGTGAGCAGCCAAGATGACCAGCGGGTCAATGAGCAGTTCTTC	CVSSQDDQRVNEQFF
NA	TRBV5-5	NA	TRBJ2-6	TGTGCCAGCAGCCCGGCTCCGGCCATGGTTGTGTCCAACGTCCTGACGTTC	CASSPAPAMVVSNVLTF
NA	TRBV28	NA	TRBJ2-1	TGTGCCAGCAGCACCAGTTACAATGAGCAGGTCTTC	CASSTSYNEQVF
NA	TRBV19	NA	TRBJ2-1	TGTGCCAGTAGTATGTATTCCCAAAGAGCCGACAATGAGCAGTTCTTC	CASSMYSQRADNEQFF
NA	TRBV4-1	TRBD2	TRBJ2-1	TGCGCCAGCAGCCAAGGGCAGGGAGGGAAGTACAATGAGCAGTTCTTC	CASSQGQGGKYNEQFF
NA	TRBV11-2	TRBD2	TRBJ2-7	TGTGCCAGCAGCTGGAACGCGGGACGGGGGGGCCGTTACGAGCAATACTTC	CASSWNAGRGGRYEQYF
many	TRBV6-1	TRBD2	TRBJ2-7	TGTGCCAGCAGTGAAGTGGCTAGCGGGAGCTACGAGCAGTACTTC	CASSEVASGSYEQYF
NA	TRBV2	NA	TRBJ1-2	TGTGTCAGCATGACCGTTTTTGGTTATGGCTACACCTTC	CVSMTVFGYGYTF
many	TRBV29-1	NA	TRBJ2-6	TGCAGCGCCCGTAAGTCTGGGGCCAACGTCCTGACTTTC	CSARKSGANVLTF
once	TRBV12-3/TRBV12-4	TRBD2	TRBJ2-5	TGTGCCAGCAACACACTAGCGGGAAGGGGGGAGACCCATTTCTTC	CASNTLAGRGETHFF
once	TRBV29-1	NA	TRBJ2-3	TGTAGCGTTGTAAGGGACGGAGATACGCAGTATTTT	CSVVRDGDTQYF
once	TRBV29-1	NA	TRBJ2-5	TGCAGCGTGGAAGGGGGGACAGAGCACCAAGAAACCCAGTACTTC	CSVEGGTEHQETQYF
few	TRBV25-1	TRBD1	TRBJ1-1	TGTGCCAGCAGTAAGGGGTTTGGGACAGGCAACACTGAAGCTTTCTTT	CASSKGFGTGNTEAFF
many	TRBV6-6	NA	TRBJ2-3	TGTGCCAGCAGTTACGGCGGGCCGGAAGATACGCAGTATTTT	CASSYGGPEDTQYF
once	TRBV11-2	NA	TRBJ1-1	TGTGCCAGCAGCCCACCTGGGGGGGCGCGTACCACTGCAGCTTCCTTT	CASSPPGGARTTAASF
NA	TRBV11-2	TRBD1	TRBJ1-2	TGTGCCAGCAGCTTCTCACAGGGGGGGGATGGCCACACCTTC	CASSFSQGGDGHTF
NA	TRBV11-3	TRBD2	TRBJ2-7	TGTGCCAGCACCGTAGGCGGGCGGGAGCACGAGCAGTACTTC	CASTVGGREHEQYF